The clone carrying this TCR beta chain has a single count. This sample is drawn from a study of T-cell reconstitution after alpha-beta-depleted transplantation in children. The length of the CDR3 is 15 residues. Trimming pared 1 base from V and 0 bases from J, leaving 4 bases between. Unique molecular identifiers were incorporated during preparation of the TCRbeta library. Using its own MiXCR run on the PCR reads, TCRdb lists one record per CDR3 protein. The data contain about 400,000 distinct CDR3 sequences, roughly 13% of them singletons. Sequenced here: PBMCs, sampled from the stem cell graft. The chain uses TRBV12-3 or TRBV12-4 and TRBJ2-6; the D is unclear. The clonotype was recovered from a human donor who donated a stem cell graft to a child with Fanconi anemia. The CDR3 protein is CASSLGPSGANVLTF. Here the CDR3 DNA reads TGTGCCAGCAGTTTAGGTCCCTCTGGGGCCAACGTCCTGACTTTC.